These 17 T cell receptor beta chains were all obtained from the same sample, sequenced in a study of CD8 T cells in ankylosing spondylitis. MiXCR, applied by TCRdb to the 5' RACE reads, yields one record per CDR3 protein. The table shows under 170,000 distinct CDR3 sequences, with around 42% occurring only once. Sequencing was carried out using synovial fluid, either unsorted or a sorted T cell fraction (not recorded which). The receptors originated from a male donor with ankylosing spondylitis.

A few counts support this clonotype. The gene calls are TRBV29-1 and TRBJ2-1, with 12 bases matching TRBD2. The V gene's germline CDR1 is SQVTM and CDR2 ANQGSEA. The V gene end was trimmed by 7 bases and the J gene end by 2 bases; junction bases not matched to a gene: 9. This CDR3 has 16 residues. CDR3 sequence: CSAPRLAGAAYNEQFF. The CDR3 bases are TGCAGCGCCCCTAGACTAGCGGGAGCCGCCTACAATGAGCAGTTCTTC.

In this sample, this clonotype turned up many times. CDR3 in amino acids: CASSFMRGFSGGYTF. CDR3 nucleotides: TGTGCCAGCAGCTTCATGCGCGGTTTTTCAGGCGGCTACACCTTC. V is TRBV5-6 and J is TRBJ1-2; D call uncertain. In germline, CDR1 is SGHDT, CDR2 YYEEEE. The CDR3 totals 15 residues. Trimming pared 2 bases from V and 8 bases from J, leaving 19 bases between.

This clonotype was observed a few times. The CDR3 reads CASSFSLGTGNTIYF. The CDR3 DNA sequence: TGTGCCAGCAGTTTCTCCCTGGGTACTGGAAACACCATATATTTT. This rearrangement joins TRBV12-3 or TRBV12-4 to TRBJ1-3; D is undetermined. Trimming left V 3 bases short and J 2 bases short, with 11 bases between. This CDR3 contains 15 residues.

The table lists this clonotype with a few counts. This chain links TRBV5-1 with TRBJ2-1, with D unresolved. This CDR3 contains 16 residues. CDR1 is SGHRS, CDR2 YFSETQ, per germline. Deletions cut 1 base from V and 6 bases from J, with 17 bases between. CDR3 DNA: TGCGCCAGCAGCTTGATTTTTTGGTATAGGACCAATGAGCAGTTCTTC. It yields the protein CASSLIFWYRTNEQFF.

The sample holds a few counts of this clonotype. The chain is built from TRBV25-1 and TRBJ2-3; D is undetermined. V lost 2 bases and J 9 bases, leaving 12 bases between the germline ends. Germline CDR1 and CDR2: MGHDK and SYGVNS. The CDR3 is made up of 13 amino acids. CDR3 DNA sequence: TGTGCCAGCAGTGAACGCAACAGTGAGACGCAGTATTTT. It codes for CASSERNSETQYF. Looking up the rest from reference TRBV25-1 and TRBJ2-3 gives the full variable domain: EADIYQTPRYLVIGTGKKITLECSQTMGHDKMYWYQQDPGMELHLIHYSYGVNSTEKGDLSSESTVSRIRTEHFPLTLESARPSHTSQYLCASSERNSETQYFGPGTRLTVL.

There are a few counts of this clonotype. The J gene is TRBJ2-5, the V gene TRBV7-9; D may be TRBD1 (6 bases). V was shortened by 0 bases and J by 0 bases, with 8 bases between the two germline ends. The germline V gene has CDR1 SEHNR and CDR2 FQNEAQ (reference sequence). This CDR3 spans 15 amino acids. CDR3 residues: CASSLAGAYQETQYF. CDR3 DNA sequence: TGTGCCAGCAGCTTAGCGGGGGCGTACCAAGAGACCCAGTACTTC.

This clonotype came up once. The chain uses TRBV6-2 or TRBV6-3 and TRBJ2-2, with no clear D. This CDR3 is built from 18 residues. Trimming removed 3 bases from V and 2 bases from J, with 19 bases in between. CDR1 is MNHEY and CDR2 is SVGEGT in the germline V gene. The DNA of the CDR3 is TGTGCCAGCAGTTATTCCCTCTCAGGTTACCTAAACACCGGGGAGCTGTTTTTT. Translated: CASSYSLSGYLNTGELFF.

This clonotype appeared many times. V gene TRBV7-9 combines with J gene TRBJ1-6; TRBD1 is a possible D gene (6 bases). The V gene lost 3 bases and the J gene lost 7 bases, with 13 bases spanning the gap. CDR1 is SEHNR, CDR2 FQNEAQ, per germline (reference sequence). This CDR3 is 15 amino acids long. CDR3 nucleotides: TGTGCCAGCAGCTTGGGTTGGGGGCCGAATTCACCCCTCCACTTT. It encodes CASSLGWGPNSPLHF.

This clonotype turned up a few times. For the CDR3, the DNA is TGTGCCAGCAGTCCACCCGGGCAGGGGATCACTGAAGCTTTCTTT. It translates to CASSPPGQGITEAFF. The rearrangement joins TRBV12-3 or TRBV12-4 to TRBJ1-1, with D maybe TRBD1 (6 bases). The CDR3 covers 15 residues. V was shortened by 5 bases and J by 4 bases, with 17 bases between the two germline ends.

This clonotype was counted a few times. The chain carries TRBV6-1 and TRBJ1-4; no firm D call. CDR1 and CDR2 from the germline V gene are MNHNS and SASEGT. V was cut by 6 bases and J by 8 bases, with 16 bases left in between. The CDR3 is 14 amino acids. The DNA of the CDR3 is TGTGCCAGCAGAATCCTTCGACCGGGGGAAAAACTGTTTTTT. Translation: CASRILRPGEKLFF.

This clonotype was observed a handful of times. The genes are TRBV27 and TRBJ1-1; D might be TRBD1 (5 bases). CDR1 and CDR2 from the germline V gene are MNHEY and SMNVEV (reference sequence). The CDR3 sequence is 14 residues long. V was clipped by 5 bases and J by 8 bases, with 18 bases between them. CDR3: CASSLLGDPREAFF. The CDR3 nucleotides are TGTGCCAGCAGTCTCCTCGGGGACCCAAGGGAAGCTTTCTTT.

The V call is TRBV28, the J call TRBJ1-5; the match to TRBD1 covers 9 bases. Germline loops: CDR1 MDHEN, CDR2 SYDVKM. This CDR3 region has 15 residues. J was trimmed by 0 bases and V by 6 bases; bases with no gene match: 3. The CDR3 loop is CASSGQGYSNQPQHF. The CDR3 DNA is TGTGCCAGCAGCGGACAGGGGTATAGCAATCAGCCCCAGCATTTT.

This sequence joins TRBV12-3 or TRBV12-4 and TRBJ2-3; D gene uncertain. V was trimmed by 9 bases and J by 1 base, leaving 23 bases between them. The CDR3 sequence is 17 residues long. DNA for the CDR3: TGTGCCAGTTCAATCCTTAGGTGGGAAACCGGCACAGATACGCAGTATTTT. Residues: CASSILRWETGTDTQYF.

This clonotype came up many times. The J gene is TRBJ2-3, the V gene TRBV20-1, with 13 bases lining up with TRBD2. Germline-derived CDR1 and CDR2 are DFQATT and SNEGSKA (reference sequence). CDR3 size: 17 residues. V was clipped by 5 bases and J by 1 base; unmatched bases: 9. CDR3 bases: TGCAGTGCTGGACGGACTAGCGGGAGTGGGGGCACAGATACGCAGTATTTT. Translating it yields CSAGRTSGSGGTDTQYF.

This clonotype was counted a few times. The chain combines TRBV2 with TRBJ1-1; D is ambiguous. Germline V gives CDR1 SNHLY, CDR2 FYNNEI. The V and J ends lost 0 bases and 11 bases respectively, with 13 bases between them. CDR3 size: 13 residues. The CDR3 reads CASSEAGGTRAFF. The CDR3 coding sequence is TGTGCCAGCAGTGAAGCCGGAGGAACCCGGGCTTTCTTT.

The chain combines TRBV7-9 with TRBJ1-1; 7 nucleotides align to TRBD1. The CDR3 contains 15 residues. The ends lost 5 bases at V and 1 base at J; junction bases unmatched: 7. CDR1 and CDR2 (germline): SEHNR, FQNEAQ (reference sequence). The CDR3 DNA follows: TGTGCCAGCAGCCCCCGGGACAGCTCGAACACTGAAGCTTTCTTT. It is translated as CASSPRDSSNTEAFF. The full variable domain, in which reference TRBV7-9 and TRBJ1-1 provide the parts outside the CDR3, is DTGVSQNPRHKITKRGQNVTFRCDPISEHNRLYWYRQTLGQGPEFLTYFQNEAQLEKSRLLSDRFSAERPKGSFSTLEIQRTEQGDSAMYLCASSPRDSSNTEAFFGQGTRLTVV.

This rearrangement joins TRBV11-2 to TRBJ2-2; D unresolved. The CDR3 is 14 amino acids. CDR1 and CDR2 from the germline V gene are SGHAT and FQNNGV. Trimming left V 3 bases short and J 4 bases short, with 9 bases between. The CDR3 DNA reads as TGTGCCAGCAGCTTCTTTTCGGTCACCGGGGAGCTGTTTTTT. It is translated as CASSFFSVTGELFF.